The 19 T cell receptor beta chains presented below share a single source sample, sequenced in a study of CD8 T cells in ankylosing spondylitis. TCRdb passed the 5' RACE reads through MiXCR, listing each CDR3 protein once. The data contain under 950,000 distinct CDR3 sequences, over 15% of them singletons. No cognate antigen is known for these TCRs. Study-wide findings and caveats: Characteristic, it appeared, of ankylosing spondylitis blood was a TCR beta motif of fewer than 10 highly homologous variants.

Sequenced material: blood, either unsorted or a sorted T cell fraction (not recorded which). These receptors were taken from a male donor with ankylosing spondylitis.

This clonotype has a handful of counts. V usage is TRBV12-3 or TRBV12-4 and J usage is TRBJ1-1; D not certain. The CDR3 consists of 13 residues. Trimming stripped 3 bases from V and 6 bases from J, with 11 bases between. The CDR3 DNA sequence: TGTGCCAGCAGTTTCCGCGCGGCCTCTGAAGCTTTCTTT. This gives the protein CASSFRAASEAFF.

The chain is built from TRBV5-6 and TRBJ2-5; D is possibly TRBD1 or TRBD2 (5 bases each). This CDR3 spans 15 amino acids. Trimming took 4 bases from V and 7 from J, leaving 20 bases between them. CDR1 and CDR2 (germline): SGHDT, YYEEEE. Here the CDR3 reads CASSRSGTPFGTQYF. The DNA for the CDR3 is TGTGCCAGCAGCCGATCCGGGACCCCTTTTGGGACCCAGTACTTC.

The chain is built from TRBV7-9 and TRBJ2-3; TRBD1 is a possible D gene (5 bases). Per the germline V gene, CDR1 is SEHNR and CDR2 is FQNEAQ (reference sequence). Trimming stripped 5 bases from V and 6 bases from J, with 24 bases between. This CDR3 comprises 17 residues. The CDR3 nucleotides read TGTGCCAGCAGCGTCGTAGGGGCCGCCTTACTCCCGGATACGCAGTATTTT. Translating it yields CASSVVGAALLPDTQYF.

The table lists this clonotype with a few counts. The V gene is TRBV3-1, the J gene TRBJ2-5, with TRBD1 matching over 10 bases. This CDR3 is built from 16 residues. V was pared by 3 bases and J by 0 bases, with 4 bases of the junction left unmatched. CDR1 and CDR2 from the germline V gene are LGHDT and YNNKEL (reference sequence). CDR3 in amino acids: CASSQLTGGYQETQYF. As DNA, the CDR3 is TGTGCCAGCAGCCAGTTGACAGGGGGCTACCAAGAGACCCAGTACTTC.

There are a few counts of this clonotype. The chain combines TRBV29-1 with TRBJ2-7; no clear D. CDR3 size: 10 residues. Germline V gives CDR1 SQVTM, CDR2 ANQGSEA. Between the trimmed V and J ends, which lost 7 bases and 5 bases, there was a span of 9 bases. The CDR3 spells CSALGDEQYF. DNA of the CDR3: TGCAGCGCCCTAGGTGACGAGCAGTACTTC.

This chain connects TRBV7-6 to TRBJ2-2; D is ambiguous. Trimming pared 6 bases from V and 8 bases from J, leaving 10 bases between. Germline V lookup: CDR1 SGHVS, CDR2 FNYEAQ. The CDR3 extends over 12 amino acids. Here the CDR3 reads CASRPTGGELFF. The CDR3 DNA reads TGTGCCAGCAGACCGACTGGAGGGGAGCTGTTTTTT.

This clonotype was detected a few times. The chain employs TRBV27 and TRBJ2-1; 8 bases align to TRBD1. The CDR3 sequence is 16 residues long. Germline V gene data show CDR1 as MNHEY and CDR2 as SMNVEV (reference sequence). Unmatched junction bases numbered 9, after V lost 6 bases and J lost 2 bases. CDR3 region: CASRPSTGVTYNEQFF. The CDR3 region has the DNA TGTGCCAGCAGGCCATCGACAGGGGTAACCTACAATGAGCAGTTCTTC.

This clonotype was detected many times. This chain uses TRBV4-1 with TRBJ1-1; possible D gene TRBD1, 6 bases. Trimming cost V 3 bases and J 4 bases, with 15 bases left between them. CDR3 length equals 15 residues. The germline gives CDR1 MGHRA, CDR2 YSYEKL. CDR3 nucleotide sequence: TGCGCCAGCAGCCAGAGTACAGGGTCGGGCACTGAAGCTTTCTTT. As protein: CASSQSTGSGTEAFF.

The chain is built from TRBV12-3 or TRBV12-4 and TRBJ1-3; no clear D. V was cut by 6 bases and J by 2 bases, with 17 bases left in between. The CDR3 contains 16 residues. CDR3 in amino acids: CASSLASWGAGNTIYF. In nucleotides, the CDR3 is TGTGCCAGCAGCCTTGCATCGTGGGGAGCTGGAAACACCATATATTTT.

The chain recombines TRBV27 with TRBJ1-4, with TRBD1 as a possible D gene (6 bases). The CDR3 totals 15 residues. Germline values: CDR1 MNHEY, CDR2 SMNVEV (reference sequence). The V end lost 6 bases, the J end lost 7 bases, and 18 bases lay between the germline ends. This CDR3 reads CASSPEGGVVEKLFF. The CDR3, as DNA: TGTGCCAGCAGCCCAGAGGGGGGAGTAGTTGAAAAACTGTTTTTT.

The sample holds a few counts of this clonotype. The rearrangement links TRBV4-2 to TRBJ2-2; no clear D. Germline V CDR1 and CDR2: LGHNA, YNFKEQ. The CDR3 totals 14 residues. V lost 1 base to trimming and J lost 2 bases, with 5 bases between them. CDR3 coding DNA: TGTGCCAGCAGCCAAGCTTTAAACACCGGGGAGCTGTTTTTT. The encoded protein is CASSQALNTGELFF.

This sequence joins TRBV12-3 or TRBV12-4 and TRBJ2-2; D is possibly TRBD2 (6 bases). CDR3 size: 15 residues. V was clipped by 5 bases and J by 6 bases, with 16 bases between them. The CDR3 sequence is CASSNLRDSPGELFF. The CDR3, as DNA: TGTGCCAGCAGTAACTTGAGGGACTCACCCGGGGAGCTGTTTTTT.

The chain links TRBV5-1 to TRBJ1-2; no clear D gene. Germline V gene sequence: CDR1 SGHRS, CDR2 YFSETQ. V lost 1 base and J 5 bases, leaving 12 bases between the germline ends. The CDR3 totals 14 residues. CDR3 DNA: TGCGCCAGCAGCTTGACGGGTAATGAATATGGCTACACCTTC. It codes for CASSLTGNEYGYTF.

The table lists this clonotype with many counts. The genes are TRBV10-3 and TRBJ2-1; D may correspond to TRBD1 or TRBD2 (5 bases each). This CDR3 has 13 amino acids. CDR1 is ENHRY, CDR2 SYGVKD, per germline. V lost 2 bases to trimming and J lost 6 bases, with 8 bases between them. CDR3 DNA: TGTGCCATCAGTGAGGAGGGGCGCAATGAGCAGTTCTTC. This codes for CAISEEGRNEQFF.

The chain has TRBV20-1 and TRBJ2-7, with TRBD1 identical over 8 bases. The V segment lost 5 bases and the J segment 7 bases; nucleotides outside the gene matches: 13. The CDR3 extends over 14 amino acids. Germline lookup yields CDR1 DFQATT and CDR2 SNEGSKA (reference sequence). The chain's CDR3 is CSARPGQGIEEQYF. The CDR3, as DNA: TGCAGTGCTCGCCCCGGACAGGGTATAGAAGAGCAGTACTTC.

This clonotype was counted only a few times. V is TRBV20-1 and J is TRBJ1-5, with 10 bases matching TRBD1. This CDR3 comprises 14 residues. The germline CDR1 and CDR2 sequences are DFQATT and SNEGSKA (reference sequence). J was trimmed by 4 bases and V by 3 bases; bases with no gene match: 3. DNA for the CDR3: TGCAGTGCTAGCCGGGACAGGGGTAATCAGCCCCAGCATTTT. It translates to CSASRDRGNQPQHF.

J is TRBJ1-5 and V is TRBV20-1, with D tentatively TRBD1 (5 bases). CDR3 size: 13 residues. V lost 3 bases and J lost 6, with 12 bases in between. Germline assignment: CDR1 DFQATT and CDR2 SNEGSKA (reference sequence). The DNA of the CDR3 is TGCAGTGCTAGCCGAGAGGGGAGTCAGCCCCAGCATTTT. It codes for CSASREGSQPQHF.

This clonotype was seen a few times. V gene TRBV18 combines with J gene TRBJ1-1, with 9 positions matching TRBD1. From germline, CDR1 is KGHSH and CDR2 LQKENI. The ends lost 5 bases at V and 5 bases at J; junction bases unmatched: 9. CDR3 length equals 15 residues. The CDR3 is CASSTAGTGSTEAFF. DNA for the CDR3: TGTGCCAGCTCAACAGCCGGGACAGGGAGTACTGAAGCTTTCTTT.

This chain connects TRBV10-3 to TRBJ1-1; perhaps TRBD1 as D (5 bases). Germline CDR1 and CDR2: ENHRY and SYGVKD. CDR3 size: 14 residues. V dropped 6 bases and J dropped 0 bases, with 11 bases sitting between them. This CDR3 is CAIRMTALNTEAFF. CDR3 in DNA: TGTGCCATCAGGATGACAGCCTTGAACACTGAAGCTTTCTTT.